This passage covers 21 T cell receptor beta chains from one sample sequenced in a study of T cell responses to AZD1222 COVID-19 vaccine. Here immunoSEQ multiplex PCR was the method, and the copy in TCRdb shows in-frame clones only, minus some. Counted here are around 130,000 clones, over 75% occurring once; the ten biggest clones make up about 8.3%. Here the sequenced sample was peripheral blood, taken on day 0 of AZD1222 vaccination. Receptors originate from an adult in good health.

The chain combines TRBV7-6 with TRBJ2-1; D is possibly TRBD2 (6 bases). CDR1 is SGHVS, CDR2 FNYEAQ, per germline. The CDR3 is made up of 15 amino acids. The V and J ends lost 2 bases and 9 bases respectively, with 17 bases between them. CDR3 residues: CASSLSGLLAREQFF. The CDR3 DNA reads TGTGCCAGCAGCTTATCCGGACTATTGGCCCGTGAGCAGTTCTTC.

This rearrangement joins TRBV25-1 to TRBJ2-7; the D call may be TRBD1 or TRBD2 (5 bases each). The CDR3 contains 12 residues. In germline, CDR1 is MGHDK, CDR2 SYGVNS. The V end was cut by 2 bases, the J end by 5 bases, with 7 bases between. CDR3 loop: CASSEGGNEQYF. As DNA, the CDR3 is TGTGCCAGCAGTGAAGGGGGTAACGAGCAGTACTTC.

The chain couples TRBV5-6 to TRBJ1-6; 8 positions match TRBD1. The germline V gene has CDR1 SGHDT and CDR2 YYEEEE. Losses at the gene ends were 2 bases for V and 6 bases for J; bases not matched to a gene: 4. This CDR3 is built from 15 residues. The CDR3 coding sequence is TGTGCCAGCAGCTTCCGGACAGGGAGTAATTCACCCCTCCACTTT. It encodes CASSFRTGSNSPLHF.

This clone has only one observation. V usage is TRBV18 and J usage is TRBJ2-6; D is unclear. The CDR3 totals 18 residues. Between the trimmed V and J ends, which lost 2 bases and 0 bases, there was a span of 14 bases. Looked up from germline, CDR1 is KGHSH and CDR2 is LQKENI. CDR3: CASSPSLSWGSGANVLTF. The DNA of the CDR3 is TGTGCCAGCTCACCAAGCCTCTCCTGGGGCTCTGGGGCCAACGTCCTGACTTTC.

The chain links TRBV6-5 to TRBJ1-6; D call uncertain. CDR3 length: 10 residues. Germline-derived CDR1 and CDR2 are MNHEY and SVGAGI. The ends were cut back, 6 bases at V and 8 bases at J, with 2 bases in the middle. CDR3: CASRYSPLHF. CDR3 coding DNA: TGTGCCAGCAGATATTCACCCCTCCACTTT.

Notes on this clone: One end of the junction is discordant with germline, which a read error may explain. This sequence joins TRBV7-9 and TRBJ1-6, with D perhaps matching TRBD1 (6 bases). The CDR3 is 16 amino acids. CDR1 is SEHNR, CDR2 FQNEAQ, per germline (reference sequence). In DNA form, the CDR3 reads TGTGCCAGCAGCCTAGCCGGCCCGGGGGGCGGATCACCCCTCCACTTT. Protein: CASSLAGPGGGSPLHF.

The J gene is TRBJ1-6, the V gene TRBV10-3, with no clear D. The germline V and J ends were trimmed by 6 bases and 5 bases, with 11 bases remaining between them. The CDR3 is 14 amino acids. The germline gives CDR1 ENHRY, CDR2 SYGVKD. Here the CDR3 DNA reads TGTGCCATCAGCCAAGTAAGGGATAATTCACCCCTCCACTTT. Its protein is CAISQVRDNSPLHF.

This chain joins TRBV19 and TRBJ1-2; 10 positions match TRBD1. Trimming cost V 5 bases and J 3 bases; bases outside gene matches: 9. This CDR3 has 16 residues. Germline CDR1 LNHDA, CDR2 SQIVND (reference sequence). The CDR3: CASSALEGQGHYGYTF. The CDR3 DNA is TGTGCCAGTAGTGCCTTGGAGGGACAGGGGCACTATGGCTACACCTTC.

The chain uses TRBV27 and TRBJ2-5, with D possibly being TRBD1 (6 bases). Germline CDR1 is MNHEY and CDR2 is SMNVEV (reference sequence). The CDR3 has 17 amino acids. Between the trimmed V and J ends, which lost 4 bases and 4 bases, there was a span of 22 bases. CDR3 nucleotides: TGTGCCAGCAGTTCGGCTCCACTACAGGGTTTGATAGAGACCCAGTACTTC. Amino acids: CASSSAPLQGLIETQYF.

The rearrangement uses TRBV5-1 and TRBJ1-4, with 9 nucleotides matching TRBD1. The ends lost 4 bases at V and 4 bases at J; junction bases unmatched: 2. The CDR3 runs to 14 residues. CDR1 and CDR2 from the germline V gene are SGHRS and YFSETQ. In DNA, the CDR3 is TGCGCCAGCAGCCTGGACAGGGGTAATGAAAAACTGTTTTTT. Protein product: CASSLDRGNEKLFF.

The V call is TRBV6-4, the J call TRBJ1-1; 8 bases agree with TRBD1. This CDR3 spans 14 amino acids. Per the germline V gene, CDR1 is MRHNA and CDR2 is SNTAGT. Trimming removed 5 bases from V and 5 bases from J; junction bases left unmatched: 7. CDR3 region: CASSSTGVETEAFF. DNA for the CDR3: TGTGCCAGCAGTTCGACAGGGGTTGAGACTGAAGCTTTCTTT.

In nucleotides, the CDR3 is TGTGCCAGCAGCTTAAGACTAGCGGGCTCCTACGAGCAGTACTTC. Translating gives CASSLRLAGSYEQYF. This chain joins TRBV7-3 and TRBJ2-7, with 10 nucleotides matching TRBD2. The CDR3 extends over 15 amino acids. CDR1 SGHTA and CDR2 FQGTGA come from the germline V gene. V gave up 1 base and J gave up 0 bases; unmatched junction bases: 0.

The chain has TRBV3-1 (or the pseudogene TRBV3-2) and TRBJ1-2; a weak D match, TRBD1 (5 bases). The CDR3 has 14 residues. From germline, CDR1 is LGHDT and CDR2 YNNKEL (reference sequence). V gave up 2 bases and J gave up 8 bases, with 15 bases separating them. CDR3 in DNA: TGTGCCAGCAGCCAAAGAGCAGGGCCCGGGGGCTACACCTTC. Encoded protein: CASSQRAGPGGYTF.

The chain uses TRBV5-6 and TRBJ2-7, with 7 bases that match TRBD1. Germline V gives CDR1 SGHDT, CDR2 YYEEEE. The CDR3 has 15 amino acids. J gave up 4 bases and V 4 bases, and 11 bases lay outside the gene matches. The CDR3 spells CASSAEDRFRYEQYF. The CDR3 DNA is TGTGCCAGCAGCGCAGAGGACAGGTTCAGGTACGAGCAGTACTTC.

J is TRBJ2-3 and V is TRBV29-1, with D perhaps matching TRBD1 (6 bases). CDR1 and CDR2 from the germline V gene are SQVTM and ANQGSEA. The V and J ends lost 1 base and 4 bases respectively, with 15 bases between them. The length of the CDR3 is 15 residues. CDR3 DNA sequence: TGCAGCGTTGAAGGGGGAACAGGGAGCGCAGATACGCAGTATTTT. Translating it yields CSVEGGTGSADTQYF.

V is TRBV3-1 (or the pseudogene TRBV3-2) and J is TRBJ2-1, with TRBD2 matching over 10 bases. Trimming removed 4 bases from V and 8 bases from J; junction bases left unmatched: 8. Germline CDR1 is LGHDT and CDR2 is YNNKEL (reference sequence). The CDR3 runs 15 residues. The DNA of the CDR3 is TGTGCCAGCAGCCGGAGCGGGGGGGCGTGGGATGAGCAGTTCTTC. Protein sequence: CASSRSGGAWDEQFF.

The chain is built from TRBV7-2 and TRBJ1-3; tentatively, D is TRBD1 (6 bases). This CDR3 comprises 16 residues. The germline CDR1 and CDR2 sequences are SGHTA and FQGNSA. Deletions cut 5 bases from V and 4 bases from J, with 18 bases between. In DNA form, the CDR3 reads TGTGCCAGCAGCCCATTCCGGACAGATTCGGGAAACACCATATATTTT. Residues: CASSPFRTDSGNTIYF.

The chain employs TRBV18 and TRBJ1-1, with TRBD1 as a possible D gene (6 bases). CDR1 is KGHSH and CDR2 is LQKENI in the germline V gene. The CDR3 has 14 amino acids. Trimming pared 6 bases from V and 6 bases from J, leaving 17 bases between. Here the CDR3 reads CASSRGGGDPEAFF. The CDR3 region has the DNA TGTGCCAGCTCCCGGGGGGGCGGGGACCCTGAAGCTTTCTTT.

The gene calls are TRBV7-9 and TRBJ2-1; 7 bases align to TRBD2. The CDR3 is 14 residues long. Germline CDR1 SEHNR, CDR2 FQNEAQ (reference sequence). J lost 3 bases, V lost 8 bases, and 7 bases had no gene match. CDR3 sequence (DNA): TGTGCCAGCGCTGGGGGGGTCGACTACAATGAGCAGTTCTTC. This codes for CASAGGVDYNEQFF.

This clone was counted a single time. V gene TRBV25-1 combines with J gene TRBJ1-1; no clear D gene. Between the trimmed V and J ends, which lost 5 bases and 1 base, there was a span of 2 bases. Germline lookup yields CDR1 MGHDK and CDR2 SYGVNS. This CDR3 spans 11 amino acids. The CDR3 nucleotides read TGTGCCAGCAGTAGGAACACTGAAGCTTTCTTT. It translates to CASSRNTEAFF.

The chain carries TRBV19 and TRBJ2-2; 7 nucleotides match TRBD1. V shed 7 bases, J shed 3 bases, and the junction held 8 bases outside the gene matches. The CDR3 is made up of 15 amino acids. Per the germline V gene, CDR1 is LNHDA and CDR2 is SQIVND (reference sequence). CDR3 in DNA: TGTGCCAGTAATGACAGGGATAGGGACACCGGGGAGCTGTTTTTT. This sequence encodes CASNDRDRDTGELFF.